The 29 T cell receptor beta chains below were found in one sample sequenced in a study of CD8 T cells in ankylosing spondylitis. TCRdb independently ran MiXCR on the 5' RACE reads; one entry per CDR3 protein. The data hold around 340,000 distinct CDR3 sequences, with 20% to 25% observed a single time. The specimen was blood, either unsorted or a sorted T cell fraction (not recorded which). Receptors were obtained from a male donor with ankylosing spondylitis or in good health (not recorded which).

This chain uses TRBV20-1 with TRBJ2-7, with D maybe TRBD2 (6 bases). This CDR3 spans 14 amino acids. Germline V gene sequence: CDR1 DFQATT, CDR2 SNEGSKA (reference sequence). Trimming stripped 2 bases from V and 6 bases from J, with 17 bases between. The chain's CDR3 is CSARFGGQAVEQYF. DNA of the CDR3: TGCAGTGCTAGATTCGGGGGTCAGGCTGTCGAGCAGTACTTC.

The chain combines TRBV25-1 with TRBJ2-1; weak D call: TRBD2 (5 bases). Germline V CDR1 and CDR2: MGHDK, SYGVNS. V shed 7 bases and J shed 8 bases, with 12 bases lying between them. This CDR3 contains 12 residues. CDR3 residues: CASTPGWDEQFF. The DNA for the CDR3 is TGTGCCAGCACACCGGGGTGGGATGAGCAGTTCTTC. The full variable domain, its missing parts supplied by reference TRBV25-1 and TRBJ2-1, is EADIYQTPRYLVIGTGKKITLECSQTMGHDKMYWYQQDPGMELHLIHYSYGVNSTEKGDLSSESTVSRIRTEHFPLTLESARPSHTSQYLCASTPGWDEQFFGPGTRLTVL.

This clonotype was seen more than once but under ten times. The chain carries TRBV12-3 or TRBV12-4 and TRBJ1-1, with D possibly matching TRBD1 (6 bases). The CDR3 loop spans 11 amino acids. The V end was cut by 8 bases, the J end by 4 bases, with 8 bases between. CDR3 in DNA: TGTGCCAGCGGGGGCTCCACTGAAGCTTTCTTT. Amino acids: CASGGSTEAFF.

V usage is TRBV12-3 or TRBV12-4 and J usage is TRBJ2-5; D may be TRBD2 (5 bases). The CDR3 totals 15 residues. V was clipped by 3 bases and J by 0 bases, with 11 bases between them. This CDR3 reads CASSFAGWYQETQYF. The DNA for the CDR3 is TGTGCCAGCAGTTTTGCGGGTTGGTACCAAGAGACCCAGTACTTC.

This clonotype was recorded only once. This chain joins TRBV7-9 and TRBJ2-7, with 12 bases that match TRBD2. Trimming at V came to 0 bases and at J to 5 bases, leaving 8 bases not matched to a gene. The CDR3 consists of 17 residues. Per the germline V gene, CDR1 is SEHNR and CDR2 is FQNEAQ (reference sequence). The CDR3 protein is CASSLAVTSGGVDEQYF. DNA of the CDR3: TGTGCCAGCAGCTTAGCAGTGACTAGCGGGGGTGTCGACGAGCAGTACTTC.

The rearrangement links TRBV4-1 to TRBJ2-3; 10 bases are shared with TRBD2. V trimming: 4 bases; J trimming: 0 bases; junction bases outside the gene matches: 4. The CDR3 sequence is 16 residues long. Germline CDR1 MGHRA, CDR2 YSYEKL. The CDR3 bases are TGCGCCAGCAGCCTGCGGACTAGCGGAAGCACAGATACGCAGTATTTT. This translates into CASSLRTSGSTDTQYF.

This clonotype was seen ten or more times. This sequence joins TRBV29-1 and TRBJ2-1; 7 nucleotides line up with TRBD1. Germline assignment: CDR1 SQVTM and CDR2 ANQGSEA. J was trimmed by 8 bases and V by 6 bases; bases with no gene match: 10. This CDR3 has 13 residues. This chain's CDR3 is CSVRTGTTDEQFF. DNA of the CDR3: TGCAGCGTCAGGACAGGAACTACGGATGAGCAGTTCTTC.

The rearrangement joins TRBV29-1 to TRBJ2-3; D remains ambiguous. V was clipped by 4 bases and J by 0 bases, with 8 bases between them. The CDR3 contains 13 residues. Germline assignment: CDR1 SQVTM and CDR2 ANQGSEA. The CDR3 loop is CSVVLESTDTQYF. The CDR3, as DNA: TGCAGCGTTGTCCTGGAGAGCACAGATACGCAGTATTTT.

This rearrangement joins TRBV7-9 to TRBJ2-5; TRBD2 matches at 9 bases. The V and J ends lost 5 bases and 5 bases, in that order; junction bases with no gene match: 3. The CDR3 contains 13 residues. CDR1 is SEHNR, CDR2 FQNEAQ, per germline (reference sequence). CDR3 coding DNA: TGTGCCAGCAGCCACGGACTAGCGGAGACCCAGTACTTC. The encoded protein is CASSHGLAETQYF.

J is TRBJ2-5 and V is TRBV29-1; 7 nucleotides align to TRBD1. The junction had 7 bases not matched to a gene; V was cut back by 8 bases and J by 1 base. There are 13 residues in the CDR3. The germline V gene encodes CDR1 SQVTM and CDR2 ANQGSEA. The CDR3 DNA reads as TGCAGCATCAGCCGGGACAGCCAAGAGACCCAGTACTTC. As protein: CSISRDSQETQYF.

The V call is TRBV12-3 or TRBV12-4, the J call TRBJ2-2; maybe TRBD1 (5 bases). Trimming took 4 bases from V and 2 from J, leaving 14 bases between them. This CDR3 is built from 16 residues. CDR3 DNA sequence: TGTGCCAGCAGTTCCCCAGGGTCGATAAACACCGGGGAGCTGTTTTTT. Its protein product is CASSSPGSINTGELFF.

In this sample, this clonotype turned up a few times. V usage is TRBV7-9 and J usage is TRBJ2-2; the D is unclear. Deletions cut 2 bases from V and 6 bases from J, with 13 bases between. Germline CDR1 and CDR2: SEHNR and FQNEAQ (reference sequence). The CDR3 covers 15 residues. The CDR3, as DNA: TGTGCCAGCAGCTTATCCTCCGGGCGTGCCGGGGAGCTGTTTTTT. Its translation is CASSLSSGRAGELFF.

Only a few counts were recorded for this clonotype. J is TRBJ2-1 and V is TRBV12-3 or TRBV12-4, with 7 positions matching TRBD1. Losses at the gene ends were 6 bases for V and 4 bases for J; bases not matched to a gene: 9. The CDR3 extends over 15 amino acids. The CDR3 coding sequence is TGTGCCAGCAGCCACGACAGGGAAATATACAATGAGCAGTTCTTC. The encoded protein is CASSHDREIYNEQFF.

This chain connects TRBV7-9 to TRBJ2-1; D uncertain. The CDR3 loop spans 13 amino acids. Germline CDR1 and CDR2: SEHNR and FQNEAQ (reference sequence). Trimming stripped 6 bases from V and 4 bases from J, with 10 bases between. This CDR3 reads CASSLLGYNEQFF. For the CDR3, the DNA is TGTGCCAGCAGTCTTTTAGGGTACAATGAGCAGTTCTTC.

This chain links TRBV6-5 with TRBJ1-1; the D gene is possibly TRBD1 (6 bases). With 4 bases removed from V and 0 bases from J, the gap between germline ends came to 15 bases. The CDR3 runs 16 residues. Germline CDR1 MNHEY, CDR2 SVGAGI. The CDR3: CASSLLFRGLNTEAFF. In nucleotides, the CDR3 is TGTGCCAGCAGTTTACTATTCAGGGGACTGAACACTGAAGCTTTCTTT.

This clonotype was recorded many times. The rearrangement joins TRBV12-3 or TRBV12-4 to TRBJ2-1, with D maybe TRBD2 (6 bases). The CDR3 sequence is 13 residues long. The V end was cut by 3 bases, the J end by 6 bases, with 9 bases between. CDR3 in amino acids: CASSLGGSNEQFF. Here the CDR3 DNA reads TGTGCCAGCAGTTTGGGAGGTAGCAATGAGCAGTTCTTC.

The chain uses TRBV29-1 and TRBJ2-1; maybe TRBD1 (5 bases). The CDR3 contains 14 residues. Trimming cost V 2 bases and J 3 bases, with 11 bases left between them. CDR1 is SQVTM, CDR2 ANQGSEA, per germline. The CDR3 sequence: CSVEPDSLYNEQFF. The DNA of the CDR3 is TGCAGCGTTGAACCCGACAGTCTCTACAATGAGCAGTTCTTC.

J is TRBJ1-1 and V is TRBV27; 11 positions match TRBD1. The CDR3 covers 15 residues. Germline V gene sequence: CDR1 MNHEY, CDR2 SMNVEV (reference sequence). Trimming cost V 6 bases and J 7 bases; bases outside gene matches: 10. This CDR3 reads CASRPGTGGIGEAFF. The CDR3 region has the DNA TGTGCCAGCAGGCCCGGGACAGGGGGAATTGGTGAAGCTTTCTTT.

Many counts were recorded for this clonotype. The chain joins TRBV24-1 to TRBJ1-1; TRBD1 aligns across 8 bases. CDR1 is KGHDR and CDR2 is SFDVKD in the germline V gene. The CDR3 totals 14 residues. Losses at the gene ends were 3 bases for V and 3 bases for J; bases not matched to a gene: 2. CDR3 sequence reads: CATSDTGGHTEAFF. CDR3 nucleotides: TGTGCCACCAGTGATACAGGGGGGCACACTGAAGCTTTCTTT.

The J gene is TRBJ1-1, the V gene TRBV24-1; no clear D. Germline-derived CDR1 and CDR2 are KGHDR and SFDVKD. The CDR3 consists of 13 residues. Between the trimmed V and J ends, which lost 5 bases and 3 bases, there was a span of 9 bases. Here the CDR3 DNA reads TGTGCCACCAGTGGAGGAGGTTACACTGAAGCTTTCTTT. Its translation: CATSGGGYTEAFF.

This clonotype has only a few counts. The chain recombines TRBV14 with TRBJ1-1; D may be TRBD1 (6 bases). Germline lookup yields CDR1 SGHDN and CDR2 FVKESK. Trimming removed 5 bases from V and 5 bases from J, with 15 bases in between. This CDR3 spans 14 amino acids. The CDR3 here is CASSFGQGRTEAFF. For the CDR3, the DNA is TGTGCCAGCAGCTTTGGCCAGGGGAGGACTGAAGCTTTCTTT.

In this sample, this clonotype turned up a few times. The CDR3 is CASSQGSEVGETQYF. Written as DNA, the CDR3 is TGCGCCAGCAGCCAAGGGTCGGAGGTAGGAGAGACCCAGTACTTC. The genes are TRBV4-1 and TRBJ2-5; a possible D gene is TRBD2 (5 bases). Germline CDR1 reads MGHRA; CDR2 reads YSYEKL. This CDR3 has 15 residues. V was clipped by 1 base and J by 4 bases, with 13 bases between them.

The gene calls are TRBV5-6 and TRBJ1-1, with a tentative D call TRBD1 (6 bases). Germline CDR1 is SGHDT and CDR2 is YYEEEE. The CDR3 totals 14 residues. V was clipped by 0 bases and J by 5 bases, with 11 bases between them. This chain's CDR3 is CASSLEEGETEAFF. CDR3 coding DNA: TGTGCCAGCAGCTTGGAGGAGGGGGAAACTGAAGCTTTCTTT.

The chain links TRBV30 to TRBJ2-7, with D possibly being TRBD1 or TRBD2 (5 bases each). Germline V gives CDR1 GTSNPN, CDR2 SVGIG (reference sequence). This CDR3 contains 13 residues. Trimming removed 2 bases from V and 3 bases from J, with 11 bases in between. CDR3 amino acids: CAWSSGRNYEQYF. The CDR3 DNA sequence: TGTGCCTGGAGTTCAGGGAGAAACTACGAGCAGTACTTC.

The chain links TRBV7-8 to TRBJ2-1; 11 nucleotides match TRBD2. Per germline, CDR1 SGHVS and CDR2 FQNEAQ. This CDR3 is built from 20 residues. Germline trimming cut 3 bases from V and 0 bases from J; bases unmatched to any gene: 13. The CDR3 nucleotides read TGTGCCAGCAGCTTTTTCACAAGGACTAGCGGGTTACGCTCCTACAATGAGCAGTTCTTC. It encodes CASSFFTRTSGLRSYNEQFF.

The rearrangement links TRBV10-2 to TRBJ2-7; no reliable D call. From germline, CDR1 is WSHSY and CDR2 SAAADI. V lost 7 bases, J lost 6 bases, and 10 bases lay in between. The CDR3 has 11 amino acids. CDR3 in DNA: TGCGCCAGCATCCTCCATGGCGAGCAGTACTTC. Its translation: CASILHGEQYF.

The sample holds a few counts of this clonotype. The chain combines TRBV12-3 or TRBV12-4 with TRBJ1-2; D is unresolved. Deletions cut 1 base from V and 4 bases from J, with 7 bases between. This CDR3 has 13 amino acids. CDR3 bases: TGTGCCAGCAGTTTAGGGTCAGGCTATGGCTACACCTTC. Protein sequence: CASSLGSGYGYTF.

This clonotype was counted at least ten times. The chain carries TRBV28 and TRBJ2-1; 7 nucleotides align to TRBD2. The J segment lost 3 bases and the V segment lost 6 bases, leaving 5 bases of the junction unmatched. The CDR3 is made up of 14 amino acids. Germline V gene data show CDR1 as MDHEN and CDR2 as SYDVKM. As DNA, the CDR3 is TGTGCCAGCAGGAAAGCGGGGAGCTACAATGAGCAGTTCTTC. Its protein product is CASRKAGSYNEQFF.

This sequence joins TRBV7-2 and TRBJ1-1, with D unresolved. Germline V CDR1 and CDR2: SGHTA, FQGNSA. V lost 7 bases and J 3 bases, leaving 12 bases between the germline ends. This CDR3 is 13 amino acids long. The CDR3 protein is CASTTAVYTEAFF. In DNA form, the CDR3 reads TGTGCCAGCACCACAGCAGTGTACACTGAAGCTTTCTTT.